These 5 T cell receptor beta chains share one sample of origin, sequenced in a study of T cells in Graves' hyperthyroidism and ophthalmopathy. Researchers amplified the TCR beta CDR3 regions from RNA transcripts. With the HTBI primer set, the TCR CDR3 went through a first round of RT-PCR. In TCRdb, the multiplex PCR reads were re-called with MiXCR into one record per CDR3 protein. The sample consists of hundreds of thousands of distinct CDR3 sequences, 45% of them appearing once. Sample: peripheral blood or thyroid tissue (not recorded which). Every receptor here comes from an adult man with Graves' disease, either hyperthyroidism or ophthalmopathy (not recorded which).

The chain combines TRBV29-1 with TRBJ1-1, with 9 bases matching TRBD1. This CDR3 is 13 amino acids long. In germline, CDR1 is SQVTM, CDR2 ANQGSEA. V shed 6 bases and J 5 bases; nucleotides not matched to a gene: 7. This chain's CDR3 is CSVQTGGVTEAFF. In DNA, the CDR3 is TGCAGCGTCCAGACAGGGGGGGTAACTGAAGCTTTCTTT.

The chain links TRBV7-3 to TRBJ1-3; possible D gene TRBD1, 6 bases. Germline loops: CDR1 SGHTA, CDR2 FQGTGA. There are 13 residues in the CDR3. CDR3 DNA: TGTGCTAGAAAGGGACACTCTGGAAACACCATATATTTT. It codes for CARKGHSGNTIYF.

The chain has TRBV14 and TRBJ1-6; D not certain. V dropped 2 bases and J dropped 2 bases, with 10 bases sitting between them. The CDR3 has 16 residues. Looked up from germline, CDR1 is SGHDN and CDR2 is FVKESK. CDR3 nucleotides: TGTGCCAGCAGCCAACACCTAGGCACCTATAATTCACCCCTCCACTTT. Protein product: CASSQHLGTYNSPLHF. Looking up the rest from reference TRBV14 and TRBJ1-6 gives the full variable domain: EAGVTQFPSHSVIEKGQTVTLRCDPISGHDNLYWYRRVMGKEIKFLLHFVKESKQDESGMPNNRFLAERTGGTYSTLKVQPAELEDSGVYFCASSQHLGTYNSPLHFGNGTRLTVT.

In its sample, this clonotype was seen a few times. The genes are TRBV5-4 and TRBJ2-5; 7 bases are shared with TRBD2. The V segment lost 0 bases and the J segment 5 bases; nucleotides outside the gene matches: 4. The CDR3 loop spans 14 amino acids. Germline V gene lookup returns CDR1 SGHNT and CDR2 YYREEE (reference sequence). The CDR3 region is CASSLGDSGETQYF. The CDR3 DNA follows: TGTGCCAGCAGCTTGGGGGATAGCGGGGAGACCCAGTACTTC.

This clonotype was seen only once. V and J are TRBV2 and TRBJ1-4; possibly TRBD1 for D (6 bases). Germline V gene lookup returns CDR1 SNHLY and CDR2 FYNNEI. With 10 bases removed from V and 15 bases from J, the gap between germline ends came to 12 bases. CDR3 length: 9 amino acids. In DNA form, the CDR3 reads TGTGCCACCTGGGACAAGGTGTTTTTT. It codes for CATWDKVFF.